This TCR beta chain was captured in a study of cytomegalovirus exposure and HLA in healthy donors. The trim removed 4 bases at V and 7 bases at J, leaving 8 bases unmatched. The CDR3 has 13 amino acids. Germline lookup yields CDR1 GTSNPN and CDR2 SVGIG (reference sequence). Repertoires were generated with immunoSEQ multiplex PCR, while TCRdb's copy carries only in-frame clones and drops some. Of roughly 130,000 clones in the sample, about 90% were seen once. The chain is built from TRBV30 and TRBJ1-1, with 8 positions matching TRBD1. This TCR was recovered from a man aged 25 to 40 in good health and CMV-seronegative. Sequencing was carried out using PBMCs. CDR3 bases: TGTGCCTGGATTCAGGGGGCGGGTGGTGAAGCTTTCTTT. Translating it yields CAWIQGAGGEAFF.